This T cell receptor (beta chain) was sequenced during a study of blood T cell repertoires in COVID-19. Participants were aged about 18 to 90 years, lived in over 20 US areas, and enrolled virtually. Cohorts were determined from participant-reported clinical history. The CDR3 spans 15 residues. V gave up 0 bases and J gave up 5 bases, with 13 bases separating them. CDR1 and CDR2 from the germline V gene are MNHEY and SVGAGI. Authors' analysis steps: Counts of nucleated cells, estimated from reference gene primer amplification, were obtained. The assay was immunoSEQ multiplex PCR, and TCRdb's table has in-frame clones only and misses some. V and J calls and clone size are as listed in that table; D and trimming were resolved from the DNA. The sample lists a few hundred thousand clones, over 75% seen once, with roughly 3% in the top ten.

The TCR was taken from a woman aged 25-40 years who had recovered from COVID-19. This rearrangement joins TRBV6-5 to TRBJ1-2; a possible D gene is TRBD1 (5 bases). Sequencing was carried out using PBMCs or T cells enriched from blood (not recorded which). The CDR3 sequence is CASSYSSGWRYGYTF. The CDR3, as DNA: TGTGCCAGCAGTTACTCGTCAGGGTGGCGGTATGGCTACACCTTC.